This passage covers 5 T cell receptor beta chains from one sample sequenced in a study of T cell changes during pregnancy in multiple sclerosis. The data were produced by immunoSEQ multiplex PCR, yet TCRdb's version contains in-frame clones alone and is incomplete. This table holds tens of thousands of clones, 90% to 95% found once. The sequencing here drew on CD4+ T cells from peripheral blood mononuclear cells, taken in the second trimester of pregnancy. The source of these receptors is a female donor with multiple sclerosis, enrolled in a pregnancy study.

The chain links TRBV30 to TRBJ1-1; no reliable D call. From germline, CDR1 is GTSNPN and CDR2 SVGIG (reference sequence). V lost 2 bases and J 5 bases, leaving 15 bases between the germline ends. The CDR3 runs 14 residues. The CDR3 sequence: CAWSSSGKGTEAFF. CDR3 DNA sequence: TGTGCCTGGAGTTCCTCGGGGAAGGGAACTGAAGCTTTCTTT.

The chain couples TRBV11-2 to TRBJ2-2; D is perhaps TRBD2 (5 bases). V shed 3 bases and J shed 7 bases, with 9 bases lying between them. The CDR3 has 13 amino acids. Germline assignment: CDR1 SGHAT and CDR2 FQNNGV. CDR3 coding DNA: TGTGCCAGCAGCTTTGGTGAGGGCGGGGAGCTGTTTTTT. Its protein product is CASSFGEGGELFF. The full variable domain, rest sourced from reference TRBV11-2 and TRBJ2-2, is EAGVAQSPRYKIIEKRQSVAFWCNPISGHATLYWYQQILGQGPKLLIQFQNNGVVDDSQLPKDRFSAERLKGVDSTLKIQPAKLEDSAVYLCASSFGEGGELFFGEGSRLTVL.

The J gene is TRBJ2-7, the V gene TRBV19, with D possibly being TRBD1 (5 bases). Deletions cut 2 bases from V and 3 bases from J, with 11 bases between. Germline V gene lookup returns CDR1 LNHDA and CDR2 SQIVND (reference sequence). The CDR3 runs 14 residues. The CDR3 loop is CASSISREGYEQYF. CDR3 in DNA: TGTGCCAGTAGTATAAGCAGGGAAGGCTACGAGCAGTACTTC.

This clone came up once. The chain employs TRBV19 and TRBJ2-1; D is uncertain. The CDR3 runs to 13 residues. The germline V gene encodes CDR1 LNHDA and CDR2 SQIVND (reference sequence). V was shortened by 4 bases and J by 6 bases, with 10 bases between the two germline ends. For the CDR3, the DNA is TGTGCCAGTAGTACTAGAAAAGGCAATGAGCAGTTCTTC. It yields the protein CASSTRKGNEQFF.

The chain combines TRBV30 with TRBJ1-1; 7 bases fit TRBD1. Per the germline V gene, CDR1 is GTSNPN and CDR2 is SVGIG (reference sequence). J was trimmed by 3 bases and V by 0 bases; bases with no gene match: 4. This CDR3 is 14 amino acids long. This CDR3 is CAWSVLTGHTEAFF. For the CDR3, the DNA is TGTGCCTGGAGTGTATTGACAGGGCACACTGAAGCTTTCTTT.